This paragraph reports one TCR beta chain. Its cognate antigen is unknown. Profiled with immunoSEQ multiplex PCR; TCRdb holds only in-frame clones, not every one. This sample carries a few hundred thousand clones, around 90% of them seen once, and the ten largest clones take 12%. Described treatment: around 19 received Ad26.COV2.S at low or high dose, single or two shots; about 5 received placebo; per-sample allocation not given. Following the first vaccine or placebo injection, samples were taken on day 63. The shot given was an Ad26 vector that makes Wuhan-strain SARS-CoV-2 spike. These data are taken from a study of Ad26.COV2.S vaccination and SARS-CoV-2 variants. Study background: Ad26.COV2.S given intramuscularly, once or twice 56 days apart.

Study outcomes and limitations: People who got the vaccine had more spike-specific TCR breadth than people who got placebo. After vaccination, reports described spike-specific CD8+ and CD4+ T cell responses as showing substantial breadth.

The TCR was taken from a person aged 18-60 years who received the Ad26.COV2.S COVID-19 vaccine or a placebo. This material consisted of peripheral blood, taken in a trial of Ad26.COV2.S vaccine versus placebo.

This chain's CDR3 is CAINPTGIRTDTQYF. The DNA of the CDR3 is TGTGCCATCAACCCGACAGGGATTCGGACAGATACGCAGTATTTT. The V gene is TRBV10-3, the J gene TRBJ2-3, with 7 bases matching TRBD1. The germline CDR1 and CDR2 sequences are ENHRY and SYGVKD. The CDR3 totals 15 residues. The V segment lost 7 bases and the J segment 3 bases; nucleotides outside the gene matches: 10.